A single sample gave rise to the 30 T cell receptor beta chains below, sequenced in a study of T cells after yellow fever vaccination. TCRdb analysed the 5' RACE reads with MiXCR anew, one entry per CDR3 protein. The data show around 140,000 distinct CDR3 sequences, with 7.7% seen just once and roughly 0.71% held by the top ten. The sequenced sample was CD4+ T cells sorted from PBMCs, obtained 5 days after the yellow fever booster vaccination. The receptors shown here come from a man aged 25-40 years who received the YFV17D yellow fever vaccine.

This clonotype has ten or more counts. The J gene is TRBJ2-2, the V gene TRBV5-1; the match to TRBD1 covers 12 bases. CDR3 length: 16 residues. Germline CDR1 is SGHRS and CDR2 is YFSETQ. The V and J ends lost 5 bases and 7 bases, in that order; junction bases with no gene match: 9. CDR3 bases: TGCGCCAGCAGTCCGGGACAGGGGGCGAAAATCGGGGAGCTGTTTTTT. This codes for CASSPGQGAKIGELFF.

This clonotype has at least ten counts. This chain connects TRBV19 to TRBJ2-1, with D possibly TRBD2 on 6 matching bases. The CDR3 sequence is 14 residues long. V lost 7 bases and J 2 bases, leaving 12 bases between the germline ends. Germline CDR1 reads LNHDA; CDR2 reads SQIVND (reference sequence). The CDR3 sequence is CASMTGDAYNEQFF. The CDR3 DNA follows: TGTGCCAGTATGACGGGAGACGCCTACAATGAGCAGTTCTTC.

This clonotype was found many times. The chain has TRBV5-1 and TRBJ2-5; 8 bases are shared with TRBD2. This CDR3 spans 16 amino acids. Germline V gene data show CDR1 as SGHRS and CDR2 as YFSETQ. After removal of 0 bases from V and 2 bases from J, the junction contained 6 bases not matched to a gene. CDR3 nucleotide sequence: TGCGCCAGCAGCTTGGAAGGGACTAGGAGTCAAGAGACCCAGTACTTC. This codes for CASSLEGTRSQETQYF.

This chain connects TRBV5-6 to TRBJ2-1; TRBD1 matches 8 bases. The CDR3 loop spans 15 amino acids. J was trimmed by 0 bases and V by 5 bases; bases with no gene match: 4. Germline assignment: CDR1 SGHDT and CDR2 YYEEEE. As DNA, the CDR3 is TGTGCCAGCAGTCGGGGACAGGACTCCTACAATGAGCAGTTCTTC. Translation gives CASSRGQDSYNEQFF.

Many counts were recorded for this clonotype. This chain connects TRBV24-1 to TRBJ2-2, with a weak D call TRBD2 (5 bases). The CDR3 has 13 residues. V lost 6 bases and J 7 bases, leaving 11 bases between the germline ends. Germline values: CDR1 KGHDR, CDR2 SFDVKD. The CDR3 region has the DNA TGTGCCACCAGTCTCGCCACTAGCGGGGAGCTGTTTTTT. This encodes CATSLATSGELFF.

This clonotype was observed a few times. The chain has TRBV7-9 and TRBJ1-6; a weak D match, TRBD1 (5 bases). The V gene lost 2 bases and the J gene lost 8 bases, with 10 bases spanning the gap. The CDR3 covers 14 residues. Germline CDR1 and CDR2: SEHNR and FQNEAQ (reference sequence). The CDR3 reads CASSLLIGDSPLHF. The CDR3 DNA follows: TGTGCCAGCAGCTTACTAATAGGGGATTCACCCCTCCACTTT. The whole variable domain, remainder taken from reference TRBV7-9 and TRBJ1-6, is DTGVSQNPRHKITKRGQNVTFRCDPISEHNRLYWYRQTLGQGPEFLTYFQNEAQLEKSRLLSDRFSAERPKGSFSTLEIQRTEQGDSAMYLCASSLLIGDSPLHFGNGTRLTVT.

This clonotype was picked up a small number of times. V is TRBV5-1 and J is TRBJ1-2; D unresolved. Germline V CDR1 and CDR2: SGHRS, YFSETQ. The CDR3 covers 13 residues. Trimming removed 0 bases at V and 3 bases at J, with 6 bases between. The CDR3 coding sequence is TGCGCCAGCAGCTTGGACGGCGACTATGGCTACACCTTC. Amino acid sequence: CASSLDGDYGYTF. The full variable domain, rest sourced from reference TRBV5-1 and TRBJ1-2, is KAGVTQTPRYLIKTRGQQVTLSCSPISGHRSVSWYQQTPGQGLQFLFEYFSETQRNKGNFPGRFSGRQFSNSRSEMNVSTLELGDSALYLCASSLDGDYGYTFGSGTRLTVV.

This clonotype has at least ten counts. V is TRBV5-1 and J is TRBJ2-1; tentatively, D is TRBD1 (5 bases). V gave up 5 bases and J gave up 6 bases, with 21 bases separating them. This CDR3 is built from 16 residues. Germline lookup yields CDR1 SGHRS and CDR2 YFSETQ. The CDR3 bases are TGCGCCAGCAGTGTCGATTGGCAGGGTGCCTCCAATGAGCAGTTCTTC. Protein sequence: CASSVDWQGASNEQFF.

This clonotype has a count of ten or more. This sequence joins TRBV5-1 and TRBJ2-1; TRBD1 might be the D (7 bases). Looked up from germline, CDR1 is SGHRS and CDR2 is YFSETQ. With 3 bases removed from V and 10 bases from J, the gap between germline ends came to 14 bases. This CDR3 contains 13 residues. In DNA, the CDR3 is TGCGCCAGCAGCTGGATCAGGGGGGAGGAGCAGTTCTTC. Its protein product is CASSWIRGEEQFF. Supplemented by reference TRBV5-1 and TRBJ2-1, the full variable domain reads KAGVTQTPRYLIKTRGQQVTLSCSPISGHRSVSWYQQTPGQGLQFLFEYFSETQRNKGNFPGRFSGRQFSNSRSEMNVSTLELGDSALYLCASSWIRGEEQFFGPGTRLTVL.

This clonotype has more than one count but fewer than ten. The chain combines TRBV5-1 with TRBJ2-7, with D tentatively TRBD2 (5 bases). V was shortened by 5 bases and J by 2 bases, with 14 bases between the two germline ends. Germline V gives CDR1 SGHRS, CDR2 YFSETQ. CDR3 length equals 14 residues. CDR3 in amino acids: CASSSAGGTYEQYF. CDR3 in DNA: TGCGCCAGCAGTTCCGCGGGCGGTACCTACGAGCAGTACTTC.

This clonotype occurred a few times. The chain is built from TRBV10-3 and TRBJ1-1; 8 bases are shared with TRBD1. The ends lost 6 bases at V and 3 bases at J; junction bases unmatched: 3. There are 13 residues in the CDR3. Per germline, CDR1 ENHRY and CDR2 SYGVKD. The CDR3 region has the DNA TGTGCCATCAGAGACAGGGGAGACACTGAAGCTTTCTTT. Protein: CAIRDRGDTEAFF.

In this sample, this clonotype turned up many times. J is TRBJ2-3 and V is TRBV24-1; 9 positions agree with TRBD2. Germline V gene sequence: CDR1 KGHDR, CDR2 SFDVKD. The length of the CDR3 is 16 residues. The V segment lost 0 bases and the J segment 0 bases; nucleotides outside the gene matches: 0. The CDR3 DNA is TGTGCCACCAGTGATTTGACTAGCGGGAGCACAGATACGCAGTATTTT. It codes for CATSDLTSGSTDTQYF.

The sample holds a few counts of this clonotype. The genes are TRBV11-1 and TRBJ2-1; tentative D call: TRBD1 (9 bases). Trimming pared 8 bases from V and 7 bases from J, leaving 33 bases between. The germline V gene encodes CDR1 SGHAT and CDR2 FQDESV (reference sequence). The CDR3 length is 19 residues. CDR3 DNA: TGTGCCAGCCGAGGACAGGGGACCCCCGGCGGGGGGTATTTGAATGAGCAGTTCTTC. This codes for CASRGQGTPGGGYLNEQFF.

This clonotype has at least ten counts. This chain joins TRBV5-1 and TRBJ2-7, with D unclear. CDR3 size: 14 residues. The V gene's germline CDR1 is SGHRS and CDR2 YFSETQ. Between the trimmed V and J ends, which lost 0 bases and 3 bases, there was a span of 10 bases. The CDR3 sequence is CASSLGSSLYEQYF. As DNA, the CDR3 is TGCGCCAGCAGCTTGGGGAGCAGCCTCTACGAGCAGTACTTC. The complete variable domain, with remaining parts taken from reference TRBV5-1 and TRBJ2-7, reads KAGVTQTPRYLIKTRGQQVTLSCSPISGHRSVSWYQQTPGQGLQFLFEYFSETQRNKGNFPGRFSGRQFSNSRSEMNVSTLELGDSALYLCASSLGSSLYEQYFGPGTRLTVT.

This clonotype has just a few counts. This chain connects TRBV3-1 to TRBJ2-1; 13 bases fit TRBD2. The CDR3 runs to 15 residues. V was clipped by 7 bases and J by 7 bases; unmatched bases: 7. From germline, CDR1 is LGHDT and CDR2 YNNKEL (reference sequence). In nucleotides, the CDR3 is TGTGCCAGCACCCCTCGGACTAGCGGGGGTAATGAGCAGTTCTTC. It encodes CASTPRTSGGNEQFF.

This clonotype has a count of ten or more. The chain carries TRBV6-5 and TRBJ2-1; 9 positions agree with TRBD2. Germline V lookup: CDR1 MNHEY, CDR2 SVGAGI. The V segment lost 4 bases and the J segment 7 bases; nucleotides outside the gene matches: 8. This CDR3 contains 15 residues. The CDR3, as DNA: TGTGCCAGCAGTTTTGCGGGAGGGCCCTGGAATGAGCAGTTCTTC. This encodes CASSFAGGPWNEQFF.

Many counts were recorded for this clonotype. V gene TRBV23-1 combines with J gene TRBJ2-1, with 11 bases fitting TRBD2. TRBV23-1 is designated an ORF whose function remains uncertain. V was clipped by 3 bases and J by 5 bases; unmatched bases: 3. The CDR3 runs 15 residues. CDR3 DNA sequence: TGCGCCAGCAGTCATCGACTAGCGGGGAACAATGAGCAGTTCTTC. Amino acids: CASSHRLAGNNEQFF.

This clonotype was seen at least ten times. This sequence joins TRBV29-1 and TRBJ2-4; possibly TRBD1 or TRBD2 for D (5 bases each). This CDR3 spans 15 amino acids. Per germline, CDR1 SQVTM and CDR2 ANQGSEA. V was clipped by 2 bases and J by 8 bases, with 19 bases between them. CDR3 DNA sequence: TGCAGCGTTGAATGGGCGCCGGGGACCGGGGACATTCAGTACTTC. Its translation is CSVEWAPGTGDIQYF. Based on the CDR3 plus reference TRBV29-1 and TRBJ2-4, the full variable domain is SAVISQKPSRDICQRGTSLTIQCQVDSQVTMMFWYRQQPGQSLTLIATANQGSEATYESGFVIDKFPISRPNLTFSTLTVSNMSPEDSSIYLCSVEWAPGTGDIQYFGAGTRLSVL.

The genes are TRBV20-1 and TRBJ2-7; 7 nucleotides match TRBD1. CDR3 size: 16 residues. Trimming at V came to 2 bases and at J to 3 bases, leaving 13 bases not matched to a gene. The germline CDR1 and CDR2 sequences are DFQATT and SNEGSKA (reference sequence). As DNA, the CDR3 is TGCAGTGCTAGACCCGTCCGGGACAGCTTATACTACGAGCAGTACTTC. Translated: CSARPVRDSLYYEQYF.

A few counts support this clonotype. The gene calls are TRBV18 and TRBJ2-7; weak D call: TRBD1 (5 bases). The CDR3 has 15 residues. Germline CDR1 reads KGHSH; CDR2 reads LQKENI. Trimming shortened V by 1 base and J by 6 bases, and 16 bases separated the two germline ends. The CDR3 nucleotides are TGTGCCAGCTCACCACAGGCCCCACCAGGGTCCGAGCAGTACTTC. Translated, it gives CASSPQAPPGSEQYF.

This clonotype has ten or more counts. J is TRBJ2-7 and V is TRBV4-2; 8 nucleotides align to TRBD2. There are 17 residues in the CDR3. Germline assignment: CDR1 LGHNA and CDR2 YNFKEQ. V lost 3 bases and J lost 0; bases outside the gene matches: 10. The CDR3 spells CASSQASGGGTSYEQYF. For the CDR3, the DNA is TGTGCCAGCAGCCAGGCTTCGGGCGGGGGGACCTCCTACGAGCAGTACTTC.

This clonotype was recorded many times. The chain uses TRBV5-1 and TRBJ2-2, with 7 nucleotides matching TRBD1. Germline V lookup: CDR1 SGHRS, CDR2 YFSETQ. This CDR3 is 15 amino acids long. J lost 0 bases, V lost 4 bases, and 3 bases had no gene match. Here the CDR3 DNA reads TGCGCCAGCAGCCCAGGGACAGCGAACACCGGGGAGCTGTTTTTT. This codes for CASSPGTANTGELFF.

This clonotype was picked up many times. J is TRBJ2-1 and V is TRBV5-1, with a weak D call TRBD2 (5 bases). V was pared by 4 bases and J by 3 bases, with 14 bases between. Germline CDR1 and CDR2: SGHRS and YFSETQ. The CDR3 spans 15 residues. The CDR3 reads CASSKTSVSYNEQFF. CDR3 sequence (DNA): TGCGCCAGCAGCAAAACTAGTGTGAGCTACAATGAGCAGTTCTTC.

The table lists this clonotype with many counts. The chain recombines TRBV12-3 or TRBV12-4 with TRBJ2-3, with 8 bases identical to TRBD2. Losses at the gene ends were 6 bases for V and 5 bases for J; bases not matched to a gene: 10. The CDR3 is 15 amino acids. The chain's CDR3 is CASRPTAGGEDTQYF. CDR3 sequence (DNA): TGTGCCAGCAGGCCAACGGCGGGAGGTGAAGATACGCAGTATTTT.

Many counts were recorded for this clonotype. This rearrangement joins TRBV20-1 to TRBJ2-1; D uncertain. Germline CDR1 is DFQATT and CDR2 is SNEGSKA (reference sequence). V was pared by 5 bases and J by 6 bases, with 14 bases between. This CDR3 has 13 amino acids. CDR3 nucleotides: TGCAGTGCTGGCCAACTCAAATCCAATGAGCAGTTCTTC. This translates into CSAGQLKSNEQFF.

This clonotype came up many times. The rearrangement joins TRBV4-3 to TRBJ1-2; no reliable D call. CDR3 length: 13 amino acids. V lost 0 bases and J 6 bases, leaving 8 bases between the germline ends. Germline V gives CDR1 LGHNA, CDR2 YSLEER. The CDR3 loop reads CASSQDHGDGYTF. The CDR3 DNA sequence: TGCGCCAGCAGCCAAGATCACGGGGATGGCTACACCTTC.

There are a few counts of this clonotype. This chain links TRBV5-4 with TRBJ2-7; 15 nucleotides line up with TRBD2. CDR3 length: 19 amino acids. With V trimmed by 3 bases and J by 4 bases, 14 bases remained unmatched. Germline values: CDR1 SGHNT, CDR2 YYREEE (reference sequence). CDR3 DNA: TGTGCCAGCAGCTCCAGTTTGAGGACTAGCGGGAGGGCAAGGTACGAGCAGTACTTC. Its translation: CASSSSLRTSGRARYEQYF. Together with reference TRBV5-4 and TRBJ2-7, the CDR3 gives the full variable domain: ETGVTQSPTHLIKTRGQQVTLRCSSQSGHNTVSWYQQALGQGPQFIFQYYREEENGRGNFPPRFSGLQFPNYSSELNVNALELDDSALYLCASSSSLRTSGRARYEQYFGPGTRLTVT.

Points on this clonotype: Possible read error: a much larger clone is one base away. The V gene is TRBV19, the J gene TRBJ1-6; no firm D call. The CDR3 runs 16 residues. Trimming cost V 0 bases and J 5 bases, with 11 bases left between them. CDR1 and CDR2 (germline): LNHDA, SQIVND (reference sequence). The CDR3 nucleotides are TGTGCCAGTAGTATAGACGGCAGTTTCAATAATTCACCCCTCCACTTT. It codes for CASSIDGSFNNSPLHF.

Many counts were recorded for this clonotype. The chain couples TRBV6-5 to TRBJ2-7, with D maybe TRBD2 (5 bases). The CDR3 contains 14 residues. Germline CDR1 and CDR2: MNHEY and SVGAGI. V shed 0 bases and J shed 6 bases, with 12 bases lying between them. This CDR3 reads CASSYSYSSGEQYF. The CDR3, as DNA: TGTGCCAGCAGTTACTCGTACTCGAGCGGCGAGCAGTACTTC.

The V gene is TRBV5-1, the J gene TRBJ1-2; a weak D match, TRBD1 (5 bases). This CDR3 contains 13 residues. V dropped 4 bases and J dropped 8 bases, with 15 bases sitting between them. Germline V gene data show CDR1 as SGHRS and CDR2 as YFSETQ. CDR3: CASSPGGTSGYTF. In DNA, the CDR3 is TGCGCCAGCAGCCCCGGGGGGACCAGCGGCTACACCTTC.